This TCR beta chain emerged from a study of T cell responses to AZD1222 COVID-19 vaccine. Study-wide points: Sampled repertoires all dated from after the peak T cell response.

Only in-frame clones appear in the TCRdb table, and some are missing; sequencing was by immunoSEQ multiplex PCR. The sample carries approximately 150,000 clones, 80% to 95% recorded once. This CDR3 contains 17 residues. Turning to this clone: What it binds is not known.

The origin of this receptor is an adult in good health. The V and J genes are TRBV21-1 and TRBJ2-5; TRBD1 reflects the table's D call only, with no check against the DNA. TRBV21-1 is deemed a pseudogene. The specimen comprised peripheral blood, sampled on day 0 of AZD1222 vaccination. The CDR3 protein is CASSKEYGQGVRETQYF. The CDR3 nucleotides read TGTGCCAGCAGCAAAGAGTACGGACAGGGGGTAAGGGAGACCCAGTACTTC.